Following are 25 T cell receptor beta chains from one sample sequenced in a study of CD8+CD57+ T cells in acquired aplastic anemia. Genomic DNA templated the TCR beta VDJ and CDR3 profiling. TCRdb processed the reads anew with MiXCR; each CDR3 protein has one entry. Here the sample spans 40,000 to 45,000 distinct CDR3 sequences, around 67% being singletons. Sequenced sample: sorted CD4+, CD8+, or CD8+CD57+ T cells (not recorded which) from PBMCs. The receptors were gathered from a human donor in good health, serving as a control.

This clonotype was seen repeatedly, ten times or more. The chain is built from TRBV28 and TRBJ1-1; no reliable D call. Germline lookup yields CDR1 MDHEN and CDR2 SYDVKM. The CDR3 loop spans 11 amino acids. Trimming left V 4 bases short and J 7 bases short, with 7 bases between. CDR3 in amino acids: CASSYGSEAFF. The CDR3 nucleotides are TGTGCCAGCAGTTATGGAAGTGAAGCTTTCTTT.

This clonotype was seen just once. The chain combines TRBV2 with TRBJ1-2, with unresolved D. Germline V lookup: CDR1 SNHLY, CDR2 FYNNEI. CDR3 length equals 12 residues. V lost 6 bases and J lost 6, with 11 bases in between. CDR3 coding DNA: TGTGCCAGCAGCCCAACAGAAAATGGCTACACCTTC. Translated, it gives CASSPTENGYTF.

The sample holds a few counts of this clonotype. The chain carries TRBV13 and TRBJ1-2; D remains ambiguous. Trimming took 9 bases from V and 2 from J, leaving 7 bases between them. This CDR3 is 11 amino acids long. Looked up from germline, CDR1 is PRHDT and CDR2 is FYEKMQ (reference sequence). The CDR3 bases are TGTGCCAGTCAACGGAACTATGGCTACACCTTC. Translation gives CASQRNYGYTF. The entire variable domain, with the rest obtained from reference TRBV13 and TRBJ1-2, is as follows: AAGVIQSPRHLIKEKRETATLKCYPIPRHDTVYWYQQGPGQDPQFLISFYEKMQSDKGSIPDRFSAQQFSDYHSELNMSSLELGDSALYFCASQRNYGYTFGSGTRLTVV.

In this sample, this clonotype turned up many times. The V call is TRBV9, the J call TRBJ2-3; D gene uncertain. With 3 bases removed from V and 4 bases from J, the gap between germline ends came to 12 bases. CDR1 is SGDLS, CDR2 YYNGEE, per germline. This CDR3 is 14 amino acids long. The CDR3 loop is CASSGPTAPDTQYF. In DNA, the CDR3 is TGTGCCAGCAGCGGGCCCACAGCACCAGATACGCAGTATTTT.

This clonotype was found a few times. The rearrangement joins TRBV7-3 to TRBJ2-7; a possible D gene is TRBD1 (5 bases). V gave up 5 bases and J gave up 5 bases, with 10 bases separating them. CDR3 length: 12 amino acids. Germline CDR1 is SGHTA and CDR2 is FQGTGA. CDR3 sequence (DNA): TGTGCCAGCAGCAACCCAGGGAACGAGCAGTACTTC. Residues: CASSNPGNEQYF.

This rearrangement joins TRBV7-3 to TRBJ2-7; D not certain. Germline V gene data show CDR1 as SGHTA and CDR2 as FQGTGA. V was trimmed by 5 bases and J by 3 bases, leaving 8 bases between them. CDR3 length equals 12 residues. CDR3 in DNA: TGTGCCAGCAGCCCTAATGGCTACGAGCAGTACTTC. This codes for CASSPNGYEQYF.

This clonotype turned up a few times. The chain employs TRBV15 and TRBJ2-7; D unclear. Germline V gives CDR1 LNHNV, CDR2 YYDKDF (reference sequence). V dropped 6 bases and J dropped 4 bases, with 10 bases sitting between them. The CDR3 has 12 amino acids. Here the CDR3 DNA reads TGTGCCACCAGTTATCAGGAGTACGAGCAGTACTTC. This codes for CATSYQEYEQYF.

This clonotype was counted many times. The chain carries TRBV5-1 and TRBJ2-3; a possible D gene is TRBD1 (6 bases). V lost 0 bases to trimming and J lost 4 bases, with 27 bases between them. This CDR3 has 20 amino acids. The germline V gene encodes CDR1 SGHRS and CDR2 YFSETQ. The CDR3 nucleotides are TGCGCCAGCAGCTTGGACAAGGACAGTTATCTTCCCCAAGCTGCAGATACGCAGTATTTT. This sequence encodes CASSLDKDSYLPQAADTQYF.

The chain employs TRBV9 and TRBJ2-7, with 9 bases identical to TRBD2. The CDR3 spans 14 residues. The ends lost 9 bases at V and 2 bases at J; junction bases unmatched: 9. Looked up from germline, CDR1 is SGDLS and CDR2 is YYNGEE. CDR3 sequence: CANSGREGPYEQYV. The CDR3 DNA sequence: TGTGCCAACTCAGGGCGGGAGGGCCCCTACGAGCAGTACGTC.

The gene calls are TRBV7-9 and TRBJ1-3, with TRBD1 as a possible D gene (5 bases). Between the trimmed V and J ends, which lost 5 bases and 0 bases, there was a span of 8 bases. The CDR3 sequence is 14 residues long. Germline CDR1 and CDR2: SEHNR and FQNEAQ (reference sequence). As DNA, the CDR3 is TGTGCCAGCAGCCCAACAGGCTCTGGAAACACCATATATTTT. Protein sequence: CASSPTGSGNTIYF.

The rearrangement joins TRBV7-6 to TRBJ2-3; unclear D gene. The V gene lost 0 bases and the J gene lost 2 bases, with 9 bases spanning the gap. The germline V gene encodes CDR1 SGHVS and CDR2 FNYEAQ. This CDR3 spans 15 amino acids. In nucleotides, the CDR3 is TGTGCCAGCAGCTTAGCCCGCCCGCCCACAGATACGCAGTATTTT. It encodes CASSLARPPTDTQYF.

This clonotype was recorded many times. The CDR3 sequence is CASSYSIAGGRTGELFF. The CDR3 DNA is TGTGCCAGCAGTTACTCGATAGCGGGGGGTCGGACCGGGGAGCTGTTTTTT. The J gene is TRBJ2-2, the V gene TRBV6-5, with 10 nucleotides matching TRBD2. This CDR3 comprises 17 residues. The germline V gene has CDR1 MNHEY and CDR2 SVGAGI. V shed 0 bases and J 5 bases; nucleotides not matched to a gene: 6.

This sequence joins TRBV19 and TRBJ1-1; D remains ambiguous. V was trimmed by 3 bases and J by 1 base, leaving 12 bases between them. Germline CDR1 LNHDA, CDR2 SQIVND (reference sequence). The CDR3 extends over 15 amino acids. DNA for the CDR3: TGTGCCAGTAGTATCGGCCCCGGAGGGAACACTGAAGCTTTCTTT. Translation: CASSIGPGGNTEAFF.

This clonotype was detected ten times or more. The chain combines TRBV9 with TRBJ2-3; 9 bases map to TRBD1. V dropped 5 bases and J dropped 3; count of bases not matched to a gene: 16. This CDR3 spans 18 amino acids. Germline V gene sequence: CDR1 SGDLS, CDR2 YYNGEE. The CDR3 loop is CASSGPGQGGDTTDTQYF. Written as DNA, the CDR3 is TGTGCCAGCAGTGGGCCGGGACAGGGAGGAGACACGACAGATACGCAGTATTTT.

V gene TRBV29-1 combines with J gene TRBJ2-1; D unresolved. CDR3 length: 11 amino acids. Deletions cut 3 bases from V and 7 bases from J, with 7 bases between. Germline V gene lookup returns CDR1 SQVTM and CDR2 ANQGSEA. This chain's CDR3 is CSVDGGNEQFF. CDR3 DNA sequence: TGCAGCGTTGATGGTGGTAATGAGCAGTTCTTC.

The CDR3 is CASSIGSGRANEQFF. CDR3 DNA: TGTGCCAGTAGCATTGGTTCGGGTAGAGCAAATGAGCAGTTCTTC. The rearrangement uses TRBV19 and TRBJ2-1; D uncertain. This CDR3 contains 15 residues. Trimming removed 6 bases at V and 7 bases at J, with 19 bases between. CDR1 and CDR2 from the germline V gene are LNHDA and SQIVND (reference sequence).

The chain combines TRBV29-1 with TRBJ2-5, with 8 bases fitting TRBD2. The CDR3 extends over 12 amino acids. J was trimmed by 4 bases and V by 6 bases; bases with no gene match: 4. Per germline, CDR1 SQVTM and CDR2 ANQGSEA. CDR3 residues: CSVNLAGETQYF. In nucleotides, the CDR3 is TGCAGCGTGAATCTAGCGGGAGAGACCCAGTACTTC.

This clonotype was detected ten times or more. This chain joins TRBV28 and TRBJ1-1; perhaps TRBD1 as D (6 bases). Trimming removed 5 bases from V and 0 bases from J, with 16 bases in between. Per the germline V gene, CDR1 is MDHEN and CDR2 is SYDVKM. This CDR3 is built from 16 residues. As DNA, the CDR3 is TGTGCCAGCAGTGTACAGGGTCATGACATGAACACTGAAGCTTTCTTT. This translates into CASSVQGHDMNTEAFF.

At least ten counts were recorded for this clonotype. Since no conserved phenylalanine or tryptophan closes the CDR3, a read error is the likely cause. The V and J genes are TRBV10-3 and TRBJ1-5; 11 bases align to TRBD1. The CDR3 has 16 residues. CDR1 and CDR2 (germline): ENHRY, SYGVKD. Losses at the gene ends were 5 bases for V and 3 bases for J; bases not matched to a gene: 6. CDR3 sequence reads: CAISPGQGVPNQPQHL. As DNA, the CDR3 is TGTGCCATCAGTCCGGGACAGGGGGTCCCCAATCAGCCCCAGCATCTT.

The V and J genes are TRBV7-2 and TRBJ2-5; maybe TRBD2 (5 bases). Trimming removed 4 bases from V and 2 bases from J, with 14 bases in between. Per germline, CDR1 SGHTA and CDR2 FQGNSA. The CDR3 consists of 15 residues. The chain's CDR3 is CASSSEWSGQETQYF. The CDR3 region has the DNA TGTGCCAGCAGCTCCGAGTGGAGCGGTCAAGAGACCCAGTACTTC. The variable domain in full, with the rest retrieved from reference TRBV7-2 and TRBJ2-5, is GAGVSQSPSNKVTEKGKDVELRCDPISGHTALYWYRQSLGQGLEFLIYFQGNSAPDKSGLPSDRFSAERTGGSVSTLTIQRTQQEDSAVYLCASSSEWSGQETQYFGPGTRLLVL.

The V and J genes are TRBV29-1 and TRBJ2-5; 7 nucleotides align to TRBD2. The CDR3 sequence is 15 residues long. V was clipped by 3 bases and J by 1 base; unmatched bases: 8. Germline CDR1 is SQVTM and CDR2 is ANQGSEA. CDR3: CSVDRGLEGQETQYF. CDR3 DNA: TGCAGCGTTGATCGCGGACTAGAGGGCCAAGAGACCCAGTACTTC. The whole variable domain, remainder taken from reference TRBV29-1 and TRBJ2-5, is SAVISQKPSRDICQRGTSLTIQCQVDSQVTMMFWYRQQPGQSLTLIATANQGSEATYESGFVIDKFPISRPNLTFSTLTVSNMSPEDSSIYLCSVDRGLEGQETQYFGPGTRLLVL.

Ten or more counts support this clonotype. This sequence joins TRBV6-5 and TRBJ2-1, with 8 bases matching TRBD1. V was clipped by 7 bases and J by 6 bases; unmatched bases: 5. The CDR3 length is 13 residues. Germline CDR1 MNHEY, CDR2 SVGAGI. Here the CDR3 reads CASTPDRANEQFF. The DNA for the CDR3 is TGTGCCAGCACCCCGGACAGGGCCAATGAGCAGTTCTTC.

This chain joins TRBV24-1 and TRBJ1-1; no clear D gene. The germline gives CDR1 KGHDR, CDR2 SFDVKD. The CDR3 consists of 12 residues. V dropped 3 bases and J dropped 3 bases, with 4 bases sitting between them. The CDR3 region is CATSDPDTEAFF. CDR3 nucleotide sequence: TGTGCCACCAGTGATCCGGACACTGAAGCTTTCTTT.

The chain couples TRBV19 to TRBJ1-2, with 7 bases identical to TRBD1. This CDR3 region has 15 residues. Germline CDR1 is LNHDA and CDR2 is SQIVND (reference sequence). The ends lost 9 bases at V and 2 bases at J; junction bases unmatched: 12. CDR3 sequence: CASSPGTDGNYGYTF. CDR3 in DNA: TGTGCCAGCAGTCCCGGGACAGATGGGAACTATGGCTACACCTTC.

This chain connects TRBV10-1 to TRBJ2-1; no reliable D call. The CDR3 totals 14 residues. V was clipped by 3 bases and J by 8 bases, with 14 bases between them. The germline V gene encodes CDR1 WNHNN and CDR2 SYGVQD (reference sequence). DNA for the CDR3: TGCGCCAGCAGTGATGGGATTACCGGCGATGAGCAGTTCTTC. Its translation is CASSDGITGDEQFF.